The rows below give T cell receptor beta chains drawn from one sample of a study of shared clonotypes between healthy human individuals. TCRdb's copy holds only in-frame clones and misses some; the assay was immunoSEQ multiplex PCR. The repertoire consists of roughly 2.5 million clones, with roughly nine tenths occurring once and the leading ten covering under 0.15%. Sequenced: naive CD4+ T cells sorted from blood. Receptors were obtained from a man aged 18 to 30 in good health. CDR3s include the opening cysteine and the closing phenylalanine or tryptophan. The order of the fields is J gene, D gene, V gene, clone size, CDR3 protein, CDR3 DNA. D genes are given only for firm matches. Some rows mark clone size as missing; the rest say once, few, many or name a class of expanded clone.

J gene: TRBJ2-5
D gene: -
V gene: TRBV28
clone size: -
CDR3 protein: CASSFTTSGFGETQYF
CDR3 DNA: TGTGCCAGCAGTTTCACCACTTCAGGGTTTGGGGAGACCCAGTACTTC

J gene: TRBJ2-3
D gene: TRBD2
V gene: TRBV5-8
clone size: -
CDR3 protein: CASSWASGRPDTQYF
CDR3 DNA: TGTGCCAGCAGTTGGGCTAGCGGGAGACCAGATACGCAGTATTTT

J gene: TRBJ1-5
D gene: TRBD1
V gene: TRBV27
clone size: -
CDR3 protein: CASSPQGTSNQPQHF
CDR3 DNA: TGTGCCAGCAGTCCACAGGGGACTAGCAATCAGCCCCAGCATTTT

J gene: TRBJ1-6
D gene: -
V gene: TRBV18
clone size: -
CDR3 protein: CASSPQGENSPLHF
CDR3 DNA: TGTGCCAGCTCACCACAGGGAGAAAATTCACCCCTCCACTTT

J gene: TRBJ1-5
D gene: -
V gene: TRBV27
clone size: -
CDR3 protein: CASQGSGNQPQHF
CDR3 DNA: TGTGCCAGCCAAGGGTCAGGAAATCAGCCCCAGCATTTT

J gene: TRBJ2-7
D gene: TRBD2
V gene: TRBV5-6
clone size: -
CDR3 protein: CASSLVGTSLQQYF
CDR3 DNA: TGTGCCAGCAGCTTGGTCGGGACTAGTCTCCAGCAGTACTTC

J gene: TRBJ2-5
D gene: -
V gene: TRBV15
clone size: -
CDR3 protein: CATSREAYQETQYF
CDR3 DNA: TGTGCCACCAGCAGAGAAGCGTACCAAGAGACCCAGTACTTC

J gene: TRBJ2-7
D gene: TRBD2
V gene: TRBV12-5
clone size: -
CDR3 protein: CASGLVPGLAGGRSSYEQYF
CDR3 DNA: TGTGCTAGTGGTTTGGTACCGGGACTAGCGGGAGGGCGTAGCTCCTACGAGCAGTACTTC

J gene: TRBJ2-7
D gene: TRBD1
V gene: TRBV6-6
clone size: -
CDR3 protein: CASRSGGSYEQYF
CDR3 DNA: TGTGCCAGCAGGTCAGGGGGCTCTTACGAGCAGTACTTC

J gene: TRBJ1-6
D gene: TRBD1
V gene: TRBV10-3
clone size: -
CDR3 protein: CATSNRDRGTGNSPLHF
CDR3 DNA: TGTGCCACCTCTAACCGGGACAGGGGAACGGGGAATTCACCCCTCCACTTT

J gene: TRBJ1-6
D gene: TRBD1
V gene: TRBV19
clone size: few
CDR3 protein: CASSSSEGTGYSPLHF
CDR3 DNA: TGTGCCAGTAGTTCCAGTGAGGGGACAGGCTATTCACCCCTCCACTTT

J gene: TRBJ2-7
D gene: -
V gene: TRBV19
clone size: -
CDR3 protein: CASSMEVNYEQYF
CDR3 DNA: TGTGCCAGTAGTATGGAGGTTAACTACGAGCAGTACTTC

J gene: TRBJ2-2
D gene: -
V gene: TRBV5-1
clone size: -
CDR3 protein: CASSERPNTGELFF
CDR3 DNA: TGCGCCAGCAGTGAAAGGCCGAACACCGGGGAGCTGTTTTTT

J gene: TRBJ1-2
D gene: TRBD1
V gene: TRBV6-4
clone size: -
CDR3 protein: CASSQTGGGYGYTF
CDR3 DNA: TGTGCCAGCAGTCAGACAGGGGGCGGTTATGGCTACACCTTC

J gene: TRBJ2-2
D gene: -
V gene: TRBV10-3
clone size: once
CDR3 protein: CAISEDQGIGELFF
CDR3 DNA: TGTGCCATCAGTGAGGACCAGGGCATTGGGGAGCTGTTTTTT

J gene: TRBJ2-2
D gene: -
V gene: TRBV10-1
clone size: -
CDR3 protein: CASSESRVGELFF
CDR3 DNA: TGCGCCAGCAGTGAGTCGAGGGTCGGGGAGCTGTTTTTT

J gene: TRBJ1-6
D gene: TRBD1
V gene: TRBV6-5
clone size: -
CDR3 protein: CASRVGGGAYSPLHF
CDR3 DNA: TGTGCCAGCCGAGTGGGAGGGGGCGCTTATTCACCCCTCCACTTT

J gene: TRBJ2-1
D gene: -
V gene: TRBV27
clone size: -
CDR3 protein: CASRAISWDIGNEQFF
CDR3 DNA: TGTGCCAGCAGGGCTATTTCGTGGGATATCGGCAATGAGCAGTTCTTC

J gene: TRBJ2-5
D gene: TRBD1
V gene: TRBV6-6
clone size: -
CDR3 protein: CASSYSGGGETQYF
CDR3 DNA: TGTGCCAGCAGTTACTCAGGGGGCGGGGAGACCCAGTACTTC

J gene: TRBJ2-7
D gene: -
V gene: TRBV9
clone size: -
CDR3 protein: CASSVAGAPTYEQYF
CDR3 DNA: TGTGCCAGCAGCGTAGCTGGGGCACCTACCTACGAGCAGTACTTC

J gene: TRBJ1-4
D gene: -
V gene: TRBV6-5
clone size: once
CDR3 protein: CASSSLANEKLFF
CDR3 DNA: TGTGCCAGCAGCAGTTTGGCTAATGAAAAACTGTTTTTT

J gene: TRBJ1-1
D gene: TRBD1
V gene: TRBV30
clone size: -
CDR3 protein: CAWSRQGEKAFF
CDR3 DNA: TGTGCCTGGAGCAGACAGGGCGAAAAAGCTTTCTTT

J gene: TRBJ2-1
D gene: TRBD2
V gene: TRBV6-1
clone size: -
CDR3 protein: CASRLAGLNEQFF
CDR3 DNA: TGTGCCAGCAGACTAGCGGGCCTCAATGAGCAGTTCTTC

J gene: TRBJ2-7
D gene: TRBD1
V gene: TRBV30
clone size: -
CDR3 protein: CAWSRRTGVNPAAYF
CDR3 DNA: TGTGCCTGGAGTCGCCGGACAGGGGTAAATCCGGCAGCGTACTTC

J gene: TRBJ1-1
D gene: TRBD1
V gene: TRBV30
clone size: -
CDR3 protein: CAGINRGRGRMNTEAFF
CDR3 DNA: TGTGCCGGCATAAACAGGGGCCGGGGGCGAATGAACACTGAAGCTTTCTTT

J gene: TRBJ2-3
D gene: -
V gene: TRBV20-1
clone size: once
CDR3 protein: CSAARPDTQYF
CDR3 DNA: TGCAGTGCTGCCCGGCCTGATACGCAGTATTTT

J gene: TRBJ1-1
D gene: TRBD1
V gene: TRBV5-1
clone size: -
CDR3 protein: CASSNTGGIEAFF
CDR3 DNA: TGCGCCAGCTCCAATACAGGGGGTATTGAAGCTTTCTTT

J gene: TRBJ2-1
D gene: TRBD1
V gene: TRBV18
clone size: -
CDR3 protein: CASSPPTGGSYNEQFF
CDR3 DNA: TGTGCCAGCTCACCACCGACAGGGGGCTCCTACAATGAGCAGTTCTTC

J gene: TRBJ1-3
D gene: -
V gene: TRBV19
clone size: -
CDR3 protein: CASKDPGTSGNTIYF
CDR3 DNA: TGTGCCAGTAAAGACCCGGGGACCTCCGGAAACACCATATATTTT

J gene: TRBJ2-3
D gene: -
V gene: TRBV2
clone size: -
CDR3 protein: CASSFVRGTDTQYF
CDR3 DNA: TGTGCCAGCAGTTTCGTACGGGGCACAGATACGCAGTATTTT

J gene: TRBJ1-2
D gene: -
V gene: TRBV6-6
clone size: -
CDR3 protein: CASSYSDRGSYGYTF
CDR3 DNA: TGTGCCAGCAGTTACTCGGACAGAGGTAGCTATGGCTACACCTTC